This TCR beta chain was retrieved from a study of CD8 T cell repertoires and HIV-1 epitope variants. Overall study context: Separate wells received one of Twenty-five Gag or Nef variant peptides. The baseline condition was 1M T cells left uncultured.

Details on this clone: Its matching antigen is unknown.

Deletions cut 8 bases from V and 1 base from J, with 12 bases between. The CDR3 contains 13 residues. Germline V lookup: CDR1 MNHNY, CDR2 SVGAGI (reference sequence). TCRdb keeps only in-frame clones here, not all; method: immunoSEQ multiplex PCR. Altogether fewer than 5,500 clones are present, about 67% being singletons, with the ten largest covering around 45%. The genes are TRBV6-6 and TRBJ2-7; D gene uncertain. The sequence came from a male donor with HIV. The sample comprised cultured CD8+ T cells derived from PBMCs. The DNA of the CDR3 is TGTGCCAGCTCACATGACAAATCCTACGAGCAGTACTTC. Its translation: CASSHDKSYEQYF.